This TCR beta chain was sequenced for a study of shared clonotypes between healthy human individuals. Sequencing used immunoSEQ multiplex PCR; TCRdb keeps in-frame clones, though not all of them. The repertoire consists of roughly 2 million clones, with 90% to 97% occurring once and the leading ten covering around 0.13%. The CDR3 has 14 amino acids. Trimming pared 1 base from V and 7 bases from J, leaving 11 bases between. CDR1 and CDR2 (germline): SGHTA, FQGNSA. Only one count was recorded for this clone. The sequencing input was naive CD4+ T cells sorted from blood. The sample's subset: CD45RA+ positively selected. The gene calls are TRBV7-2 and TRBJ1-5; no definite D call. This clonotype was obtained from a man younger than 35 in good health. As DNA, the CDR3 is TGTGCCAGCAGCTTAGGAAATGCCGAGCAGCCCCAGCATTTT. Translation: CASSLGNAEQPQHF.